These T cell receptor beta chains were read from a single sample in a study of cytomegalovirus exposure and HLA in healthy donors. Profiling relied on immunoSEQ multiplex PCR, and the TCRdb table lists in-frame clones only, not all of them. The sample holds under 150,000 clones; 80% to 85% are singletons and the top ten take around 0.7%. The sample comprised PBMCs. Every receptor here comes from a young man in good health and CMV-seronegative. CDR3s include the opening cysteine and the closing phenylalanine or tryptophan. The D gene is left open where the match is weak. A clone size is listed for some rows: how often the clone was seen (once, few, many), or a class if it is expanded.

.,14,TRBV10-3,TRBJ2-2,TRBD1,CAAKTGSDTGELFF,TGTGCCGCCAAGACAGGGAGTGACACCGGGGAGCTGTTTTTT
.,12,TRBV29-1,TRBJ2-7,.,CSVSDLIYEQYF,TGCAGCGTTTCGGACTTAATCTACGAGCAGTACTTC
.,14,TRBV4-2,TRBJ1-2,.,CASSQDGAGLGYTF,TGTGCCAGCAGCCAAGATGGGGCTGGGTTAGGCTACACCTTC
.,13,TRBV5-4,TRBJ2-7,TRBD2,CASSPGTKREQYF,TGTGCCAGCAGCCCCGGGACTAAGAGGGAGCAGTACTTC
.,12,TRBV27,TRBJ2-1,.,CASSFRGNEQFF,TGTGCCAGCAGTTTCCGAGGGAATGAGCAGTTCTTC
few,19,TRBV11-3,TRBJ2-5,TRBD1,CASSLGDRGASWTEETQYF,TGTGCCAGCAGCTTGGGCGACAGGGGGGCTTCATGGACCGAAGAGACCCAGTACTTC
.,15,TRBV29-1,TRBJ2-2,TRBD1,CSANDRGRNTGELFF,TGCAGCGCAAATGACAGGGGGCGAAACACCGGGGAGCTGTTTTTT
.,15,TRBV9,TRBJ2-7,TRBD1,CASSVSSQGADEQYF,TGTGCCAGCAGCGTATCGAGTCAGGGGGCCGACGAGCAGTACTTC
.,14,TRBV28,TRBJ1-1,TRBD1,CASSGSQGAFEAFF,TGTGCCAGCAGTGGATCTCAGGGGGCTTTTGAAGCTTTCTTT
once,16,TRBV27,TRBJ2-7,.,CASSLKAGKRSYEQYF,TGTGCCAGCAGTTTAAAGGCAGGGAAGCGTAGTTACGAGCAGTACTTC
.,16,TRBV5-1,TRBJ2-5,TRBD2,CASSFTSGGFQETQYF,TGCGCCAGCAGCTTTACTAGCGGGGGGTTCCAAGAGACCCAGTACTTC
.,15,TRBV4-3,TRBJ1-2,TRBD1,CASSQDRGPRDGYTF,TGCGCCAGCAGCCAAGACAGGGGGCCCCGGGATGGCTACACCTTC
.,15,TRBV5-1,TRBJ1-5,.,CASSREGQGNQPQHF,TGCGCCAGCAGCCGGGAGGGGCAGGGAAATCAGCCCCAGCATTTT
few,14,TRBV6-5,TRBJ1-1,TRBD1,CASSYSAGGTEAFF,TGTGCCAGCAGTTACTCTGCAGGGGGCACTGAAGCTTTCTTT
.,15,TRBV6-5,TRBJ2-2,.,CARVIAGAPGGELFF,TGTGCCAGAGTGATAGCAGGGGCCCCCGGCGGGGAGCTGTTTTTT
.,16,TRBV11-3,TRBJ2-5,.,CASSLGGMTGQETQYF,TGTGCCAGCAGCTTAGGGGGTATGACAGGCCAAGAGACCCAGTACTTC
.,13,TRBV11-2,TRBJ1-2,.,CASSGGLGYGYTF,TGTGCCAGCAGCGGAGGGCTGGGCTATGGCTACACCTTC
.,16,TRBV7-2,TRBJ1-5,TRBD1,CASSLTTGRSGQPQHF,TGTGCCAGCAGTTTAACGACAGGGCGGTCGGGTCAGCCCCAGCATTTT
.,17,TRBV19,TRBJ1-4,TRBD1,CASSTLTGGPNPEKLFF,TGTGCCAGTAGTACTCTGACAGGGGGCCCTAATCCCGAAAAACTGTTTTTT
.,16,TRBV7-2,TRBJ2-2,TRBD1,CASSLPTGQGAGELFF,TGTGCCAGCAGCCTCCCCACCGGACAGGGTGCCGGGGAGCTGTTTTTT
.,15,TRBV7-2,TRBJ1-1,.,CASSLYDRENTEAFF,TGTGCCAGCAGCCTCTACGACAGAGAGAACACTGAAGCTTTCTTT
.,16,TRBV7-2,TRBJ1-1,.,CASQFDRPRPNTEAFF,TGTGCCAGTCAATTCGATCGCCCCAGGCCGAACACTGAAGCTTTCTTT
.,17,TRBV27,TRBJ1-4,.,CASSLSVSGGFFEKLFF,TGTGCCAGCAGTTTATCTGTTTCGGGAGGATTCTTTGAAAAACTGTTTTTT
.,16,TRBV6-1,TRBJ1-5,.,CASSVRGAKPHQPQHF,TGTGCCAGCAGTGTGCGGGGGGCTAAACCCCATCAGCCCCAGCATTTT
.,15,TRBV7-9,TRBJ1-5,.,CASSFGGESNQPQHF,TGTGCCAGCAGCTTTGGGGGCGAGAGCAATCAGCCCCAGCATTTT
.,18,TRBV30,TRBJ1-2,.,CAWTQNRYQGVTTYGYTF,TGTGCCTGGACTCAGAACCGATACCAAGGGGTCACGACCTATGGCTACACCTTC
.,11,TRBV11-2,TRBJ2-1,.,CATRVANEQFF,TGTGCCACCCGGGTGGCCAATGAGCAGTTCTTC
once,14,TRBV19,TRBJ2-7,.,CASTEDKIDGEQYF,TGTGCCAGTACCGAGGATAAGATAGACGGTGAGCAGTACTTC
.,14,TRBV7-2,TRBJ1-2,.,CASSSIQGFDGYTF,TGTGCCAGCAGCTCCATACAGGGTTTTGATGGCTACACCTTC
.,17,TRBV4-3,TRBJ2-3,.,CASSQDLGAPSTDTQYF,TGCGCCAGCAGCCAAGATCTAGGGGCCCCAAGCACAGATACGCAGTATTTT
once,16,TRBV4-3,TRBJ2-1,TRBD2,CASSQDWTSVGPSQFF,TGCGCCAGCAGCCAAGATTGGACTAGCGTTGGTCCCTCCCAGTTCTTC
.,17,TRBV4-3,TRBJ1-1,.,CASSQDSQGTLNTEAFF,TGCGCCAGCAGCCAAGATAGCCAGGGGACCCTGAACACTGAAGCTTTCTTT
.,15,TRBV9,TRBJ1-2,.,CASSVEWDITYGYTF,TGTGCCAGCAGCGTAGAGTGGGACATCACCTATGGCTACACCTTC
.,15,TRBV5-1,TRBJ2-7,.,CASSLATESSYEQYF,TGCGCCAGCAGCTTGGCTACCGAAAGCTCCTACGAGCAGTACTTC
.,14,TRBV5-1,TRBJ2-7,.,CASSLEPSSYEQYF,TGCGCCAGCAGCTTGGAACCTAGCTCCTACGAGCAGTACTTC
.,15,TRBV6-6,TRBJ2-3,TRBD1,CASSQRDRDTDTQYF,TGTGCCAGCAGTCAGCGGGACAGGGACACAGATACGCAGTATTTT
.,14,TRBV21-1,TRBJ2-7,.,CASSKVGTTYEQYF,TGTGCCAGCAGCAAAGTTGGGACAACCTACGAGCAGTACTTC
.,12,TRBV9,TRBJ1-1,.,CASSVAAGEAFF,TGTGCCAGCAGCGTAGCGGCAGGGGAAGCTTTCTTT
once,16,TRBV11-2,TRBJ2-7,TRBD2,CASSLLGLAGGYEQYF,TGTGCCAGCAGCTTATTGGGACTAGCGGGGGGTTACGAGCAGTACTTC
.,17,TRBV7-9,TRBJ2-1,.,CASSLNPGLIRVDEQFF,TGTGCCAGCAGCTTAAACCCGGGACTTATTAGAGTTGATGAGCAGTTCTTC
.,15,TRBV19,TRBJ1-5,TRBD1,CASTPWDRGYQPQHF,TGTGCCAGTACCCCTTGGGACAGGGGATATCAGCCCCAGCATTTT
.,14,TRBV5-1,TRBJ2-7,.,CASSWGQGTYEQYF,TGCGCCAGCAGCTGGGGGCAGGGGACATACGAGCAGTACTTC
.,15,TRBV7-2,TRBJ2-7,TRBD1,CASRRGQGIPYEQYF,TGTGCCAGCAGAAGGGGACAGGGGATCCCGTACGAGCAGTACTTC
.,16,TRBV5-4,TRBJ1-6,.,CASSLVGKGKGSPLHF,TGTGCCAGCAGCTTGGTCGGTAAGGGGAAGGGATCACCCCTCCACTTT
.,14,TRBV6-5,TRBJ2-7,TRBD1,CASSYVRQGYEQYF,TGTGCCAGCAGTTACGTCCGACAGGGGTACGAGCAGTACTTC
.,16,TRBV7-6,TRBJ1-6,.,CASSPAGGSYNSPLHF,TGTGCCAGCAGCCCGGCGGGGGGCTCCTATAATTCACCCCTCCACTTT
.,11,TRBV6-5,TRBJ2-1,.,CASSQAKEQFF,TGTGCCAGCAGTCAGGCGAAGGAGCAGTTCTTC
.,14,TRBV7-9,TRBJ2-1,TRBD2,CASSHPGLHNEQFF,TGTGCCAGCAGCCATCCGGGACTACACAATGAGCAGTTCTTC
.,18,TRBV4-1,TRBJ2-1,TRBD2,CASSQDPTGGLAVHEQFF,TGCGCCAGCAGCCAAGATCCCACCGGGGGACTAGCCGTCCATGAGCAGTTCTTC
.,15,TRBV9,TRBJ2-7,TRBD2,CASTPGLAGTYEQYF,TGTGCCAGCACCCCGGGACTAGCGGGGACTTACGAGCAGTACTTC
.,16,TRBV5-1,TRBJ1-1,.,CASSLGLTGMNTEAFF,TGCGCCAGCAGCTTGGGACTGACAGGTATGAACACTGAAGCTTTCTTT
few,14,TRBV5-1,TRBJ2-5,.,CASSVDSFQETQYF,TGCGCCAGCAGCGTAGACAGTTTCCAAGAGACCCAGTACTTC
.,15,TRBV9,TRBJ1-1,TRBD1,CASSQQGASWTEAFF,TGTGCCAGCAGCCAACAGGGGGCGAGCTGGACTGAAGCTTTCTTT
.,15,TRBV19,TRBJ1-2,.,CASTYGSAEDYGYTF,TGTGCCAGTACATATGGGTCAGCCGAGGACTATGGCTACACCTTC
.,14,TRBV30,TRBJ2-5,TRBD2,CAWSIGGVEQTQYF,TGTGCCTGGAGTATCGGGGGGGTGGAACAGACCCAGTACTTC
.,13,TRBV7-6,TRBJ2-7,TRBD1,CASSLGQDQGQYF,TGTGCCAGCAGCCTAGGACAGGACCAAGGGCAGTACTTC
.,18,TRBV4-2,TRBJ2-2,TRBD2,CASSRTSGGAVFTGELFF,TGTGCCAGCAGCCGGACTAGCGGGGGGGCGGTTTTCACCGGGGAGCTGTTTTTT